This TCR beta chain stems from a study of T cells of healthy individuals. This clonotype occurred many times. TCRdb recomputed calls from the 5' RACE reads with MiXCR, one row per CDR3 protein. The sample includes about 41,000 distinct CDR3 sequences, about 4.2% of them seen just once. The CDR3 is 15 amino acids. V lost 3 bases to trimming and J lost 7 bases; unmatched junction nucleotides: 10. Germline lookup yields CDR1 DFQATT and CDR2 SNEGSKA (reference sequence). The rearrangement uses TRBV20-1 and TRBJ2-1; TRBD2 matches at 9 bases. This clonotype was obtained from a human donor in good health. The CDR3 region has the DNA TGCAGTGCTAGCGTCGGGCTAGCGGGATCTAATGAGCAGTTCTTC. It specifies CSASVGLAGSNEQFF.